This T cell receptor beta chain was recorded in a study of CD8 T cells in ankylosing spondylitis. There are many counts of this clonotype. Its antigen is still unknown. It was by quantitative 5'-RACE with molecular barcodes that TCR beta libraries were made. TCRdb independently ran MiXCR on the 5' RACE reads; one entry per CDR3 protein. The sample yields 200,000 to 250,000 distinct CDR3 sequences, roughly a tenth seen once. V shed 2 bases and J shed 8 bases, with 5 bases lying between them. CDR3 length: 11 amino acids. Germline CDR1 and CDR2: MGHDK and SYGVNS. General study results and limits: A TCR beta motif made of 7 to 9 highly homologous variants seemed typical of ankylosing spondylitis blood. Significant enrichment of disease-linked clones was reported in matched ankylosing spondylitis synovial fluid. Earlier literature documents some of the motif variants in reactive arthritis synovial fluid and blood.

The sequence was collected from a male donor with ankylosing spondylitis or in good health (not recorded which). The chain couples TRBV25-1 to TRBJ2-3, with a tentative D call TRBD1 (5 bases). The sequenced material came from blood, either unsorted or a sorted T cell fraction (not recorded which). The CDR3 nucleotides read TGTGCCAGCAGTGAAGGGGCTACGCAGTATTTT. Residues: CASSEGATQYF.